Listed below are T cell receptor beta chains from one sample, sequenced in a study of shared clonotypes between healthy human individuals. Only in-frame clones appear in the TCRdb table, and some are missing; sequencing was by immunoSEQ multiplex PCR. Among 2 million to 2.5 million clones listed, almost 96% were seen once. The sequenced sample consisted of naive CD4+ T cells sorted from blood. Receptors originate from a man between 18 and 29 years old in good health. Both conserved end residues are part of each CDR3. Fields, in order: D gene, V gene, clone size, J gene, CDR3 DNA, CDR3 protein. D genes are given only for firm matches. Clone sizes are given selectively: once, few, many, or a class where the clone is expanded.

-	TRBV5-1	-	TRBJ2-7	TGCGCCAGCAGGCCTACGGACGGTGTCTCCTACGAGCAGTACTTC	CASRPTDGVSYEQYF
TRBD1	TRBV5-1	-	TRBJ1-1	TGCGCCAGCAGTCCGGGACAGCAGACCATGAACACTGAAGCTTTCTTT	CASSPGQQTMNTEAFF
-	TRBV7-9	-	TRBJ2-3	TGTGCCAGCAGCTTAGGGCAGGGAGGCACAGATACGCAGTATTTT	CASSLGQGGTDTQYF
TRBD1	TRBV6-6	-	TRBJ2-5	TGTGCCAGCAGGGAACAGGGGAAAGAGACCCAGTACTTC	CASREQGKETQYF
TRBD2	TRBV4-1	-	TRBJ2-2	TGCGCCAGCAGCCAAGAGAGGACTAGCTTGACCGGGGAGCTGTTTTTT	CASSQERTSLTGELFF
TRBD2	TRBV28	-	TRBJ2-1	TGTGCCAGCAGCACAGCGGGGAGCTCCTACAATGAGCAGTTCTTC	CASSTAGSSYNEQFF
-	TRBV6-5	-	TRBJ1-4	TGTGCCAGCGCCAAGGGGTCAACTAATGAAAAACTGTTTTTT	CASAKGSTNEKLFF
-	TRBV27	-	TRBJ2-4	TGTGCCAGCAGTTTGATGGGGACAAAACAAAACATTCAGTACTTC	CASSLMGTKQNIQYF
-	TRBV6-6	-	TRBJ1-1	TGTGCCAGCAGACAAGACACTGAAGCTTTCTTT	CASRQDTEAFF
-	TRBV5-5	-	TRBJ2-3	TGTGCCAGCAGCACGACAGACCAGAGCACAGATACGCAGTATTTT	CASSTTDQSTDTQYF
-	TRBV5-1	-	TRBJ2-7	TGCGCCAGCAGCCTCGGCGGGCAGCCCTACGAGCAGTACTTC	CASSLGGQPYEQYF
-	TRBV4-1	-	TRBJ1-2	TGCGCCAGCAGCCAAGAAGGGCACTTGGGGGGCTACACCTTC	CASSQEGHLGGYTF
TRBD1	TRBV7-9	-	TRBJ2-1	TGTGCCAGCAGGTCTTCAGGGGGCAATGAGCAGTTCTTC	CASRSSGGNEQFF
-	TRBV5-1	once	TRBJ1-2	TGCGCCAGCAGCTTGGACCCCCAGGGCAACTATGGCTACACCTTC	CASSLDPQGNYGYTF
-	TRBV2	-	TRBJ2-1	TGTGCCAGCACTAGGGTACCCTACAATGAGCAGTTCTTC	CASTRVPYNEQFF
TRBD1	TRBV6-5	-	TRBJ1-2	TGTGCCAGCAGTTACCGAGACAGGGGCTATGGCTACACCTTC	CASSYRDRGYGYTF
-	TRBV4-1	-	TRBJ1-5	TGCGCCAGCAGCCTTAACCGGGAGGGCAATCAGCCCCAGCATTTT	CASSLNREGNQPQHF
-	TRBV4-1	-	TRBJ1-2	TGCGCCAGCAGCTCCGGACACGGGGGGTCGAACTATGGCTACACCTTC	CASSSGHGGSNYGYTF
TRBD2	TRBV10-3	-	TRBJ2-5	TGTGCCATCAGTGGAGCGGGGCAAGAGACCCAGTACTTC	CAISGAGQETQYF
-	TRBV29-1	-	TRBJ2-7	TGCAGCGTTTACGGCTTTGCGGAAGACCTCTCCGAGCAGTACTTC	CSVYGFAEDLSEQYF
TRBD2	TRBV6-1	once	TRBJ2-1	TGTGCCAGCAGTTCCGGGACTAGCGGGGGGGCAAGCCTGTTCTTC	CASSSGTSGGASLFF
-	TRBV6-4	once	TRBJ1-4	TGTGCCAGCCAACCCAGGGGAACGGTGAATGAAAAACTGTTTTTT	CASQPRGTVNEKLFF
-	TRBV28	-	TRBJ1-2	TGTGCCAGCAGTTCAGTCGGACGGCCTAACACCTTC	CASSSVGRPNTF
-	TRBV28	-	TRBJ2-7	TGTGCCAGCAGAGGGAGGACATGGGAGCAGTACTTC	CASRGRTWEQYF
-	TRBV10-3	-	TRBJ2-3	TGTGCCATCGGGTGGGGAAGAGATACGCAGTATTTT	CAIGWGRDTQYF